These 30 T cell receptor beta chains originate from one sample sequenced in a study of T cells in Graves' hyperthyroidism and ophthalmopathy. Amplification of TCR beta CDR3 regions used RNA as the template. TCR CDR3 regions were first amplified by RT-PCR with HTBI primers. One entry per CDR3 protein, called by TCRdb with MiXCR from the multiplex PCR reads. The data contain about 300,000 distinct CDR3 sequences, approximately 15% of them seen just once; the ten biggest clones take up under 8%. The specimen sequenced was blood. These receptors were obtained from a woman in her 40s with Graves' hyperthyroidism.

J is TRBJ2-7 and V is TRBV19; D is ambiguous. The germline CDR1 and CDR2 sequences are LNHDA and SQIVND (reference sequence). Trimming took 6 bases from V and 3 from J, leaving 18 bases between them. This CDR3 is built from 15 residues. The CDR3 reads CASRPPQIRVYEQYF. The CDR3 DNA sequence: TGTGCCAGTAGACCCCCCCAGATTCGGGTCTACGAGCAGTACTTC.

This clonotype was seen ten or more times. This chain connects TRBV5-1 to TRBJ2-2; no firm D call. Germline V gene sequence: CDR1 SGHRS, CDR2 YFSETQ. V lost 4 bases to trimming and J lost 6 bases, with 16 bases between them. This CDR3 is 15 amino acids long. CDR3 sequence reads: CASSAQVRLAGELFF. The CDR3 DNA reads as TGCGCCAGCAGCGCGCAGGTCAGGTTGGCCGGGGAGCTGTTTTTT.

The chain recombines TRBV12-3 or TRBV12-4 with TRBJ2-1; 10 bases are a match to TRBD2. V was clipped by 5 bases and J by 9 bases; unmatched bases: 10. The CDR3 loop spans 15 amino acids. CDR3 in amino acids: CASSLGLAGVPEQFF. The CDR3 nucleotides read TGTGCCAGCAGTCTCGGCCTAGCGGGAGTGCCTGAGCAGTTCTTC.

In its sample, this clonotype was seen many times. The chain carries TRBV7-2 and TRBJ2-3, with D perhaps matching TRBD2 (7 bases). The length of the CDR3 is 16 residues. V lost 2 bases to trimming and J lost 2 bases, with 14 bases between them. The germline V gene has CDR1 SGHTA and CDR2 FQGNSA. Here the CDR3 reads CASSLKGGGDTDTQYF. The CDR3 DNA is TGTGCCAGCAGCTTAAAGGGCGGGGGCGACACAGATACGCAGTATTTT.

This chain uses TRBV7-2 with TRBJ1-3; no clear D. The V gene's germline CDR1 is SGHTA and CDR2 FQGNSA. Trimming took 4 bases from V and 0 from J, leaving 7 bases between them. The CDR3 spans 14 residues. CDR3 sequence: CASSSFYSGNTIYF. In DNA, the CDR3 is TGTGCCAGCAGCTCCTTCTACTCTGGAAACACCATATATTTT.

This clonotype was counted only a few times. The CDR3 spells CASSFQAHSNQPQHF. CDR3 coding DNA: TGTGCCAGCAGTTTTCAGGCGCATAGCAATCAGCCCCAGCATTTT. This chain joins TRBV27 and TRBJ1-5; D gene unclear. The germline V gene encodes CDR1 MNHEY and CDR2 SMNVEV (reference sequence). There are 15 residues in the CDR3. Trimming stripped 3 bases from V and 0 bases from J, with 9 bases between.

The chain uses TRBV6-2 or TRBV6-3 and TRBJ1-2, with D unclear. In germline, CDR1 is MNHEY, CDR2 SVGEGT. There are 13 residues in the CDR3. Trimming removed 6 bases from V and 4 bases from J, with 12 bases in between. CDR3 sequence: CASSPGRGYGYTF. The CDR3 bases are TGTGCCAGCAGCCCAGGCCGAGGCTATGGCTACACCTTC.

CDR3 in amino acids: CASDRGAGVGDTQYF. CDR3 DNA: TGTGCCAGCGATCGAGGAGCGGGAGTAGGTGATACGCAGTATTTT. The chain has TRBV5-8 and TRBJ2-3; 8 bases map to TRBD2. CDR3 length equals 15 residues. Per the germline V gene, CDR1 is SGHTS and CDR2 is YDEGEE. V shed 7 bases and J 6 bases; nucleotides not matched to a gene: 13.

In this sample, this clonotype turned up a few times. J is TRBJ2-2 and V is TRBV14, with a weak D call TRBD2 (5 bases). The V end lost 0 bases, the J end lost 7 bases, and 15 bases lay between the germline ends. The CDR3 runs to 16 residues. Germline assignment: CDR1 SGHDN and CDR2 FVKESK. The CDR3 coding sequence is TGTGCCAGCAGCCAAGATGTAACGGGGAACGGCGGGGAGCTGTTTTTT. Its protein product is CASSQDVTGNGGELFF.

This clonotype was counted a few times. The chain employs TRBV18 and TRBJ1-2; the D gene is possibly TRBD1 (6 bases). V dropped 3 bases and J dropped 7 bases, with 15 bases sitting between them. Looked up from germline, CDR1 is KGHSH and CDR2 is LQKENI. The CDR3 covers 14 residues. The CDR3 loop is CASSPSGGAFGYTF. CDR3 nucleotides: TGTGCCAGCTCACCCTCCGGGGGCGCCTTTGGCTACACCTTC. The full variable domain, with the rest looked up from reference TRBV18 and TRBJ1-2, is NAGVMQNPRHLVRRRGQEARLRCSPMKGHSHVYWYRQLPEEGLKFMVYLQKENIIDESGMPKERFSAEFPKEGPSILRIQQVVRGDSAAYFCASSPSGGAFGYTFGSGTRLTVV.

This clonotype was counted only a few times. V usage is TRBV28 and J usage is TRBJ2-1; 14 nucleotides align to TRBD2. CDR1 and CDR2 (germline): MDHEN, SYDVKM. V was clipped by 7 bases and J by 7 bases; unmatched bases: 9. CDR3 length: 16 residues. CDR3 sequence: CASIWTSGRNKNEQFF. The CDR3, as DNA: TGTGCCAGCATTTGGACTAGCGGGAGGAACAAAAATGAGCAGTTCTTC.

This clonotype has more than one count but fewer than ten. This chain connects TRBV5-4 to TRBJ1-6; D is undetermined. V lost 0 bases, J lost 6 bases, and 10 bases lay in between. The V gene's germline CDR1 is SGHNT and CDR2 YYREEE (reference sequence). CDR3 length: 15 residues. The CDR3 loop reads CASSLETDPNSPLHF. In nucleotides, the CDR3 is TGTGCCAGCAGCTTGGAAACGGATCCTAATTCACCCCTCCACTTT.

This clonotype was seen a handful of times. CDR3 nucleotides: TGCGCCAGCAGCCTGGGACAGGCTGCCTACGAGCAGTACTTC. The encoded protein is CASSLGQAAYEQYF. This chain links TRBV4-1 with TRBJ2-7; 8 nucleotides match TRBD1. CDR3 length equals 14 residues. The V gene's germline CDR1 is MGHRA and CDR2 YSYEKL. Unmatched junction bases numbered 4, after V lost 4 bases and J lost 2 bases.

This clonotype was seen repeatedly, ten times or more. The rearrangement joins TRBV3-1 to TRBJ1-2, with TRBD1 as a possible D gene (6 bases). The V gene's germline CDR1 is LGHDT and CDR2 YNNKEL (reference sequence). V dropped 0 bases and J dropped 4 bases, with 12 bases sitting between them. CDR3 length equals 15 residues. The CDR3 sequence: CASSQDGTGFYGYTF. In DNA, the CDR3 is TGTGCCAGCAGCCAAGATGGAACAGGGTTCTATGGCTACACCTTC. The variable domain in full, with the rest retrieved from reference TRBV3-1 and TRBJ1-2, is DTAVSQTPKYLVTQMGNDKSIKCEQNLGHDTMYWYKQDSKKFLKIMFSYNNKELIINETVPNRFSPKSPDKAHLNLHINSLELGDSAVYFCASSQDGTGFYGYTFGSGTRLTVV.

This clonotype was recorded many times. V gene TRBV6-1 combines with J gene TRBJ1-2; 11 bases line up with TRBD1. CDR3 length: 15 amino acids. CDR1 and CDR2 (germline): MNHNS, SASEGT. V shed 5 bases and J 6 bases; nucleotides not matched to a gene: 8. CDR3 in DNA: TGTGCCAGCAGTTCTGGGACAGGGGGTTCGGATGGCTACACCTTC. As protein: CASSSGTGGSDGYTF.

The chain carries TRBV5-6 and TRBJ2-4; D is unresolved. Germline CDR1 is SGHDT and CDR2 is YYEEEE. Trimming stripped 0 bases from V and 0 bases from J, with 7 bases between. CDR3 length equals 15 residues. This chain's CDR3 is CASSLGRVAKNIQYF. The CDR3 bases are TGTGCCAGCAGCTTGGGGAGAGTAGCCAAAAACATTCAGTACTTC.

This clonotype was counted a few times. This chain connects TRBV19 to TRBJ2-1; 11 bases agree with TRBD2. The CDR3 totals 15 residues. V trimming: 7 bases; J trimming: 7 bases; junction bases outside the gene matches: 9. The germline V gene encodes CDR1 LNHDA and CDR2 SQIVND (reference sequence). The CDR3 spells CASTGSGRAVNEQFF. The CDR3 nucleotides read TGTGCCAGTACTGGTAGCGGGAGGGCTGTTAATGAGCAGTTCTTC.

In its sample, this clonotype was seen many times. The chain is built from TRBV12-3 or TRBV12-4 and TRBJ2-7, with TRBD2 matching over 12 bases. The CDR3 has 15 residues. Unmatched junction bases numbered 3, after V lost 6 bases and J lost 0 bases. CDR3 residues: CASSSTSGSSYEQYF. CDR3 coding DNA: TGTGCCAGCAGCTCGACTAGCGGGAGCTCCTACGAGCAGTACTTC.

This clonotype appeared a few times. The chain joins TRBV6-5 to TRBJ2-2, with 11 bases that match TRBD2. Germline V gene lookup returns CDR1 MNHEY and CDR2 SVGAGI. CDR3 length: 17 amino acids. Germline trimming cut 0 bases from V and 6 bases from J; bases unmatched to any gene: 6. The CDR3 is CASSYSSSGRFAGELFF. CDR3 DNA sequence: TGTGCCAGCAGTTACTCATCTAGCGGGAGGTTTGCCGGGGAGCTGTTTTTT.

This clonotype was observed many times. The chain links TRBV3-1 to TRBJ1-2; D gene uncertain. From germline, CDR1 is LGHDT and CDR2 YNNKEL (reference sequence). The CDR3 has 13 amino acids. Trimming left V 2 bases short and J 4 bases short, with 8 bases between. Here the CDR3 DNA reads TGTGCCAGCAGCCAACTTTTGGGCTATGGCTACACCTTC. Translated: CASSQLLGYGYTF.

This clonotype was seen repeatedly, ten times or more. The V and J genes are TRBV30 and TRBJ2-7; TRBD1 might be the D (5 bases). Germline CDR1 and CDR2: GTSNPN and SVGIG (reference sequence). Trimming took 2 bases from V and 2 from J, leaving 13 bases between them. The CDR3 runs to 14 residues. This CDR3 is CAWSPLDSPYEQYF. For the CDR3, the DNA is TGTGCCTGGAGTCCTCTTGACAGCCCCTACGAGCAGTACTTC.

In its sample, this clonotype was seen a few times. The V and J genes are TRBV7-6 and TRBJ2-2; perhaps TRBD2 as D (6 bases). The CDR3 extends over 17 amino acids. The V end was cut by 5 bases, the J end by 2 bases, with 18 bases between. Germline V gene lookup returns CDR1 SGHVS and CDR2 FNYEAQ. The CDR3 DNA is TGTGCCAGCAGCCACCAAAAACACGGGAGAAACACCGGGGAGCTGTTTTTT. Its translation is CASSHQKHGRNTGELFF.

This clonotype was counted only a few times. The V call is TRBV6-1, the J call TRBJ1-2, with D possibly being TRBD1 (5 bases). The CDR3 spans 14 residues. The germline V gene encodes CDR1 MNHNS and CDR2 SASEGT. V gave up 8 bases and J gave up 4 bases, with 17 bases separating them. The chain's CDR3 is CASRRAGIPYGYTF. CDR3 DNA sequence: TGTGCCAGCCGAAGGGCAGGGATTCCCTATGGCTACACCTTC.

Many counts were recorded for this clonotype. This rearrangement joins TRBV28 to TRBJ1-1; D not resolved. Per germline, CDR1 MDHEN and CDR2 SYDVKM. CDR3 length: 14 residues. The V and J ends lost 3 bases and 1 base respectively, with 9 bases between them. CDR3 sequence: CASSFRNKNTEAFF. CDR3 coding DNA: TGTGCCAGCAGTTTTAGGAACAAGAACACTGAAGCTTTCTTT. The whole variable domain, filled in from reference TRBV28 and TRBJ1-1, reads DVKVTQSSRYLVKRTGEKVFLECVQDMDHENMFWYRQDPGLGLRLIYFSYDVKMKEKGDIPEGYSVSREKKERFSLILESASTNQTSMYLCASSFRNKNTEAFFGQGTRLTVV.

This clonotype occurred many times. The chain has TRBV6-1 and TRBJ1-2; 7 positions match TRBD1. The CDR3 has 15 residues. CDR1 is MNHNS, CDR2 SASEGT, per germline. J gave up 8 bases and V 6 bases, and 15 bases lay outside the gene matches. Here the CDR3 reads CASRSTGDPTKGYTF. The CDR3 DNA is TGTGCCAGCAGGTCAACAGGGGACCCAACTAAGGGCTACACCTTC.

As regards this clonotype: With a much larger clone just one base away, this may be a read error. V and J are TRBV11-3 and TRBJ2-2; D is unclear. Germline-derived CDR1 and CDR2 are SGHNT and YENEEA. The CDR3 length is 15 residues. The CDR3: CASGSSGANSGELFF. Written as DNA, the CDR3 is TGTGCCAGTGGTTCGTCCGGCGCGAACAGCGGGGAGCTGTTTTTT. The full variable domain, its missing parts supplied by reference TRBV11-3 and TRBJ2-2, is EAGVVQSPRYKIIEKKQPVAFWCNPISGHNTLYWYLQNLGQGPELLIRYENEEAVDDSQLPKDRFSAERLKGVDSTLKIQPAELGDSAVYLCASGSSGANSGELFFGEGSRLTVL.

This clonotype was seen at least ten times. The rearrangement uses TRBV20-1 and TRBJ2-3; the D gene could be TRBD1 or TRBD2 (5 bases each). Trimming shortened V by 5 bases and J by 2 bases, and 11 bases separated the two germline ends. Germline V lookup: CDR1 DFQATT, CDR2 SNEGSKA (reference sequence). The length of the CDR3 is 13 residues. The CDR3 is CSADTGATDTQYF. CDR3 coding DNA: TGCAGTGCTGACACCGGGGCCACAGATACGCAGTATTTT.

Ten or more counts support this clonotype. The chain links TRBV28 to TRBJ2-3; TRBD1 or TRBD2 may be the D gene (6 bases each). V lost 5 bases, J lost 0 bases, and 21 bases lay in between. Germline V lookup: CDR1 MDHEN, CDR2 SYDVKM. The CDR3 sequence is 18 residues long. Here the CDR3 reads CASSSPRGTLSSTDTQYF. As DNA, the CDR3 is TGTGCCAGCAGTAGTCCGCGCGGGACACTCTCTAGCACAGATACGCAGTATTTT. Filled out from reference TRBV28 and TRBJ2-3, the complete variable domain reads DVKVTQSSRYLVKRTGEKVFLECVQDMDHENMFWYRQDPGLGLRLIYFSYDVKMKEKGDIPEGYSVSREKKERFSLILESASTNQTSMYLCASSSPRGTLSSTDTQYFGPGTRLTVL.

Comments on this clonotype: This may arise from a read error, as a much more abundant clone is one base away. This likely comes from a read error, as the CDR3 has no conserved phenylalanine or tryptophan at its end. The CDR3 loop reads CASSLGGRDEQYL. CDR3 bases: TGTGCCAGCAGCTTAGGTGGAAGGGACGAGCAGTACCTC. The chain couples TRBV7-2 to TRBJ2-7; D uncertain. CDR1 is SGHTA and CDR2 is FQGNSA in the germline V gene. CDR3 length equals 13 residues. Trimming cost V 1 base and J 5 bases, with 9 bases left between them.

This clonotype was counted only a few times. The rearrangement links TRBV18 to TRBJ2-7, with a tentative D call TRBD1 (6 bases). V lost 6 bases, J lost 5 bases, and 17 bases lay in between. Germline loops: CDR1 KGHSH, CDR2 LQKENI. This CDR3 spans 14 amino acids. CDR3 region: CASSPNQGSHEQYF. The CDR3 DNA is TGTGCCAGCTCCCCGAATCAGGGGAGCCACGAGCAGTACTTC.